This T cell receptor beta chain is from a study of blood T cell repertoires in COVID-19. About the research overall: What the recovered Cohort 3 donors had was two negative PCRs, clearance, or symptom resolution. Specimens from acute and convalescent COVID-19 originated in the United States, Italy and Spain. PBMCs, B-cell-depleted T cells, or T cells provided the cDNA or gDNA that made up the material.

Germline CDR1 LNHDA, CDR2 SQIVND (reference sequence). The CDR3 spans 11 residues. V lost 8 bases and J 13 bases, leaving 17 bases between the germline ends. Methods used by the authors: The authors estimated nucleated cell counts from reference gene primer amplification. Sequencing was performed with immunoSEQ multiplex PCR; in TCRdb, only in-frame clones are kept and a portion is missing. V, J and clone size were drawn from that table, and D and trimming were deduced from the DNA. Among some 160,000 clones listed, approximately 79% were seen once. The rearrangement links TRBV19 to TRBJ1-2; tentative D call: TRBD1 (6 bases). The sequenced sample consisted of PBMCs or T cells enriched from blood (not recorded which). The clonotype was recovered from a woman in her seventies in a cohort exposed to, infected with or recovered from COVID-19 (not recorded which). CDR3 protein: CASRLRGAPTF. The CDR3 bases are TGTGCCAGTCGACTTCGGGGGGCGCCCACCTTC.